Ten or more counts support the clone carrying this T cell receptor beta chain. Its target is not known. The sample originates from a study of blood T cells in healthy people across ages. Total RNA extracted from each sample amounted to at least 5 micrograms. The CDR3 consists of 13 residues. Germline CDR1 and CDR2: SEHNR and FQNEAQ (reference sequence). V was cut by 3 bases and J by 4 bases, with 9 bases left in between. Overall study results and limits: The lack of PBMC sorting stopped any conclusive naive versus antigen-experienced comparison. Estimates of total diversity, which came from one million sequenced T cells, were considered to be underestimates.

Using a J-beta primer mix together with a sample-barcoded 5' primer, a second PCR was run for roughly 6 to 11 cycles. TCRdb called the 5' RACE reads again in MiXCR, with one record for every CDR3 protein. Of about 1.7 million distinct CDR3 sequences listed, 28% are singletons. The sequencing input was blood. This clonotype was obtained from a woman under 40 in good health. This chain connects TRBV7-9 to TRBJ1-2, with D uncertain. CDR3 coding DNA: TGTGCCAGCAGCTTGGAGAACTTCTATGGCTACACCTTC. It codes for CASSLENFYGYTF.